This TCR beta chain was recorded in a study of blood T cells in healthy people across ages. Study background: Template-switching capture recovered about one barcoded beta molecule per two T cells.

The authors ran a second PCR of about 6 to 11 cycles using a sample-barcoded 5' primer and a J-beta primer mix. One entry per CDR3 protein, called by TCRdb with MiXCR from the 5' RACE reads. The sample lists approximately 1.5 million distinct CDR3 sequences, about 45% occurring once. The length of the CDR3 is 11 residues. V dropped 5 bases and J dropped 6 bases, with 8 bases sitting between them. The germline V gene encodes CDR1 SGHAT and CDR2 FQNNGV. Study-wide findings and caveats: A greater number of naive CD4+ cells and higher diversity distinguished long-lived donors from aged donors.

Every participating donor contributed 7.5 to 10 milliliters of peripheral blood through a draw. Whenever a sample was processed, at least 6.5 million PBMCs were isolated. This clonotype was counted only a few times. The antigen remains undetermined. The sequence derives from a young woman in good health. The specimen sequenced was blood. The V and J genes are TRBV11-2 and TRBJ2-7; D unclear. The CDR3 is CASSTSLEQYF. The CDR3 DNA sequence: TGTGCCAGCAGCACCAGTCTCGAGCAGTACTTC.